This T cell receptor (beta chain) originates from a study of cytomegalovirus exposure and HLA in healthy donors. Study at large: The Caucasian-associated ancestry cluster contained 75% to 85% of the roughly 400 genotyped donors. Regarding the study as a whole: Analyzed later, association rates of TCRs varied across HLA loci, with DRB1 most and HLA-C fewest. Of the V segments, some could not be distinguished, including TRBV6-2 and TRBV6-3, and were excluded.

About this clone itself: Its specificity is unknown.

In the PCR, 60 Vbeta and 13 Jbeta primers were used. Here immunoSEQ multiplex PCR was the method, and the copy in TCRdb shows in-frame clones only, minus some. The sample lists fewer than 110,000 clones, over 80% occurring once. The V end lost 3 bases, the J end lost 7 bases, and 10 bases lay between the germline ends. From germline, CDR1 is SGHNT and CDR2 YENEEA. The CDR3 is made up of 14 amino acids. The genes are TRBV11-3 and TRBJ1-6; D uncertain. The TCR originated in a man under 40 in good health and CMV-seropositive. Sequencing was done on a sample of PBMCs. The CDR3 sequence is CASSFGRWNSPLHF. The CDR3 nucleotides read TGTGCCAGCAGCTTTGGCAGATGGAATTCACCCCTCCACTTT. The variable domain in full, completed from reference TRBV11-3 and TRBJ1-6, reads EAGVVQSPRYKIIEKKQPVAFWCNPISGHNTLYWYLQNLGQGPELLIRYENEEAVDDSQLPKDRFSAERLKGVDSTLKIQPAELGDSAVYLCASSFGRWNSPLHFGNGTRLTVT.